The 29 T cell receptor beta chains in this list originate from one sample, sequenced in a study of shared clonotypes between healthy human individuals. CD45RO-negative CD8 cells positively selected for CCR7 made up the naive population, which excluded terminally differentiated effector memory CD45RA+ cells. Data came from immunoSEQ multiplex PCR; TCRdb stores just in-frame clones and leaves some out. The sample consists of about 2 million clones, just under 95% of them appearing once. The sequencing sample was made of naive CD8+ T cells sorted from blood. All receptors derive from a young man in good health.

V gene TRBV28 combines with J gene TRBJ2-1, with D unresolved. The CDR3 is 14 amino acids. V dropped 2 bases and J dropped 2 bases, with 7 bases sitting between them. Germline-derived CDR1 and CDR2 are MDHEN and SYDVKM. The CDR3 loop reads CASSLKGPYNEQFF. CDR3 nucleotide sequence: TGTGCCAGCAGTTTAAAGGGCCCCTACAATGAGCAGTTCTTC.

This clone was recorded once. The gene calls are TRBV5-4 and TRBJ2-3; D perhaps matches TRBD1 (6 bases). Trimming left V 0 bases short and J 10 bases short, with 21 bases between. The CDR3 is 16 residues long. The germline CDR1 and CDR2 sequences are SGHNT and YYREEE (reference sequence). In DNA form, the CDR3 reads TGTGCCAGCAGCTTGGAGGGTCAAGTGGGGGCTGCAGCGCAGTATTTT. The encoded protein is CASSLEGQVGAAAQYF.

This chain joins TRBV27 and TRBJ1-2; 8 bases align to TRBD1. The germline V gene encodes CDR1 MNHEY and CDR2 SMNVEV (reference sequence). Trimming removed 5 bases from V and 3 bases from J; junction bases left unmatched: 2. The CDR3 runs 13 residues. CDR3: CASSTTGDYGYTF. Here the CDR3 DNA reads TGTGCCAGCAGTACGACAGGGGACTATGGCTACACCTTC.

The chain has TRBV19 and TRBJ1-1, with a weak D call TRBD1 (6 bases). Looked up from germline, CDR1 is LNHDA and CDR2 is SQIVND (reference sequence). This CDR3 has 14 amino acids. V lost 2 bases and J lost 7, with 14 bases in between. The DNA of the CDR3 is TGTGCCAGTAGTATATTCGGGGGCCAGGGTGAAGCTTTCTTT. It specifies CASSIFGGQGEAFF.

The rearrangement uses TRBV7-9 and TRBJ1-5; 9 positions match TRBD1. V gave up 4 bases and J gave up 7 bases; unmatched junction bases: 11. This CDR3 is 16 amino acids long. CDR1 is SEHNR and CDR2 is FQNEAQ in the germline V gene (reference sequence). CDR3 amino acids: CASSYQLGQGQQPQHF. CDR3 bases: TGTGCCAGCAGCTATCAGTTGGGACAGGGTCAACAGCCCCAGCATTTT.

The J gene is TRBJ2-7, the V gene TRBV5-6, with D possibly matching TRBD2 (6 bases). V lost 0 bases and J 0 bases, leaving 13 bases between the germline ends. The CDR3 spans 16 residues. Germline loops: CDR1 SGHDT, CDR2 YYEEEE. The CDR3 DNA sequence: TGTGCCAGCAGCTTGGGTGGAGGGTCGTTCTCCTACGAGCAGTACTTC. Translation: CASSLGGGSFSYEQYF.

The V gene is TRBV27, the J gene TRBJ2-5, with D unresolved. The CDR3 sequence is 15 residues long. Trimming shortened V by 5 bases and J by 5 bases, and 18 bases separated the two germline ends. From germline, CDR1 is MNHEY and CDR2 SMNVEV (reference sequence). This chain's CDR3 is CASSPVGPVMETQYF. CDR3 nucleotide sequence: TGTGCCAGCAGTCCCGTTGGACCGGTGATGGAGACCCAGTACTTC.

The chain uses TRBV23-1 and TRBJ1-5; 10 nucleotides line up with TRBD1. TRBV23-1 is an ORF; its function is uncertain. V lost 3 bases and J lost 3; bases outside the gene matches: 8. CDR3 length equals 17 residues. The chain's CDR3 is CASSQLDRGGNNQPQHF. Here the CDR3 DNA reads TGCGCCAGCAGTCAGCTGGACAGGGGGGGTAACAATCAGCCCCAGCATTTT.

The J gene is TRBJ2-6, the V gene TRBV30; D gene unclear. Per germline, CDR1 GTSNPN and CDR2 SVGIG (reference sequence). The CDR3 is 13 residues long. Trimming shortened V by 5 bases and J by 0 bases, and 5 bases separated the two germline ends. The CDR3 region is CAWGLSGANVLTF. The DNA for the CDR3 is TGTGCCTGGGGCCTCTCTGGGGCCAACGTCCTGACTTTC.

Worth noting for this clone: Other DNA sequences of this sample code for an identical CDR3. V gene TRBV28 combines with J gene TRBJ2-1; no reliable D call. The CDR3 loop spans 10 amino acids. Between the trimmed V and J ends, which lost 6 bases and 6 bases, there was a span of 3 bases. Per the germline V gene, CDR1 is MDHEN and CDR2 is SYDVKM. CDR3: CASSSNEQFF. CDR3 DNA sequence: TGTGCCAGCAGCTCCAATGAGCAGTTCTTC.

V is TRBV27 and J is TRBJ1-2; TRBD1 is a possible D gene (5 bases). The germline V gene encodes CDR1 MNHEY and CDR2 SMNVEV (reference sequence). Trimming cost V 2 bases and J 8 bases, with 15 bases left between them. The CDR3 has 14 residues. The CDR3 coding sequence is TGTGCCAGCAGTTTAGGCGGGGCAGGGCAAGGCTACACCTTC. Translated, it gives CASSLGGAGQGYTF.

The chain couples TRBV7-9 to TRBJ2-7; 9 nucleotides match TRBD1. Unmatched junction bases numbered 21, after V lost 4 bases and J lost 5 bases. The CDR3 covers 19 residues. The germline V gene has CDR1 SEHNR and CDR2 FQNEAQ (reference sequence). The CDR3 nucleotides read TGTGCCAGCAGCTCTTCGAATTTTCCGCCGGGACAGGGAGAAAACGAGCAGTACTTC. Translating it yields CASSSSNFPPGQGENEQYF.

The gene calls are TRBV19 and TRBJ1-1, with 7 bases identical to TRBD1. The CDR3 is 15 amino acids. The V segment lost 0 bases and the J segment 0 bases; nucleotides outside the gene matches: 1. Germline loops: CDR1 LNHDA, CDR2 SQIVND (reference sequence). The CDR3 DNA follows: TGTGCCAGTAGTATAGAAGGGACAGTGAACACTGAAGCTTTCTTT. This gives the protein CASSIEGTVNTEAFF.

This chain joins TRBV19 and TRBJ2-7; 9 nucleotides line up with TRBD1. CDR3 length equals 16 residues. V lost 1 base to trimming and J lost 5 bases; unmatched junction nucleotides: 9. The germline gives CDR1 LNHDA, CDR2 SQIVND (reference sequence). The chain's CDR3 is CASSIGGTGLANEQYF. As DNA, the CDR3 is TGTGCCAGTAGTATAGGGGGGACAGGGCTCGCCAACGAGCAGTACTTC.

On this clone itself: At one boundary the junction diverges from the germline segment, which might be a read error. J is TRBJ2-7 and V is TRBV5-4; 8 bases are a match to TRBD1. This CDR3 is 14 amino acids long. Germline V lookup: CDR1 SGHNT, CDR2 YYREEE (reference sequence). The CDR3 DNA reads TGTGCCAGCACCTTGACAGGGGAGGAGGACGAGCAGTACTTC. Protein sequence: CASTLTGEEDEQYF.

This clone was recorded once. The rearrangement uses TRBV2 and TRBJ2-6, with D uncertain. The CDR3 spans 15 residues. Trimming took off 3 bases at V and 0 bases at J, with 6 bases between the two ends. Germline lookup yields CDR1 SNHLY and CDR2 FYNNEI. The DNA for the CDR3 is TGTGCCAGCAGTGATCCGAGCTCTGGGGCCAACGTCCTGACTTTC. Translating gives CASSDPSSGANVLTF.

This rearrangement joins TRBV6-1 to TRBJ2-1, with D perhaps matching TRBD1 (6 bases). The CDR3 contains 15 residues. Trimming removed 2 bases from V and 3 bases from J, with 11 bases in between. Germline V gene data show CDR1 as MNHNS and CDR2 as SASEGT. The DNA of the CDR3 is TGTGCCAGCAGTGAAAGCACAGGGTTCTACAATGAGCAGTTCTTC. Its translation is CASSESTGFYNEQFF.

V and J are TRBV28 and TRBJ2-3; D gene uncertain. Per germline, CDR1 MDHEN and CDR2 SYDVKM. The V end lost 4 bases, the J end lost 0 bases, and 17 bases lay between the germline ends. The CDR3 covers 17 residues. CDR3 in DNA: TGTGCCAGCAGTTCACGTGACGGACCGCTAAGCACAGATACGCAGTATTTT. It translates to CASSSRDGPLSTDTQYF.

The chain recombines TRBV9 with TRBJ2-2; the match to TRBD1 covers 7 bases. With V trimmed by 2 bases and J by 3 bases, 10 bases remained unmatched. CDR3 length: 17 residues. Looked up from germline, CDR1 is SGDLS and CDR2 is YYNGEE. The CDR3 coding sequence is TGTGCCAGCAGCGTGCAGGACAGGCCTTTCTACACCGGGGAGCTGTTTTTT. As protein: CASSVQDRPFYTGELFF.

Remarks on this clone: The same CDR3 arises from other DNA sequences in this sample as well. This chain joins TRBV9 and TRBJ1-1; 9 bases line up with TRBD1. CDR3 length equals 15 residues. CDR1 is SGDLS and CDR2 is YYNGEE in the germline V gene. V lost 4 bases and J lost 1; bases outside the gene matches: 5. CDR3 in DNA: TGTGCCAGCAGCCCACGGACAGGGGCGAACACTGAAGCTTTCTTT. Residues: CASSPRTGANTEAFF.

The chain joins TRBV29-1 to TRBJ2-7, with 8 bases aligning to TRBD1. Germline CDR1 is SQVTM and CDR2 is ANQGSEA. The CDR3 runs 13 residues. Unmatched junction bases numbered 4, after V lost 3 bases and J lost 3 bases. The CDR3 nucleotides read TGCAGCGTTGAGACAGGGGCTAACTACGAGCAGTACTTC. Its translation: CSVETGANYEQYF.

The chain uses TRBV11-2 and TRBJ1-1, with TRBD1 identical over 9 bases. V gave up 5 bases and J gave up 12 bases; unmatched junction bases: 10. This CDR3 is built from 13 residues. Looked up from germline, CDR1 is SGHAT and CDR2 is FQNNGV. Here the CDR3 reads CASSPADRGITFF. The CDR3 DNA follows: TGTGCCAGCAGCCCAGCGGACAGGGGAATAACTTTCTTT.

This clone came up once. The V call is TRBV29-1, the J call TRBJ2-1, with D possibly being TRBD1 or TRBD2 (6 bases each). Germline CDR1 and CDR2: SQVTM and ANQGSEA. V was pared by 7 bases and J by 7 bases, with 29 bases between. The CDR3 sequence is 17 residues long. The CDR3 loop is CSAFPGGRTTLANEQFF. The CDR3 nucleotides read TGCAGCGCCTTCCCTGGGGGGCGGACCACTCTCGCGAATGAGCAGTTCTTC.

The rearrangement joins TRBV7-9 to TRBJ1-2; 11 bases line up with TRBD1. Germline CDR1 reads SEHNR; CDR2 reads FQNEAQ (reference sequence). CDR3 size: 15 residues. The ends lost 1 base at V and 7 bases at J; junction bases unmatched: 5. CDR3 nucleotide sequence: TGTGCCAGCAGCTTAGGGACAGGGGGCAGGATTGGCTACACCTTC. It codes for CASSLGTGGRIGYTF. Together with reference TRBV7-9 and TRBJ1-2, the CDR3 gives the full variable domain: DTGVSQNPRHKITKRGQNVTFRCDPISEHNRLYWYRQTLGQGPEFLTYFQNEAQLEKSRLLSDRFSAERPKGSFSTLEIQRTEQGDSAMYLCASSLGTGGRIGYTFGSGTRLTVV.

This chain links TRBV29-1 with TRBJ2-1; a weak D match, TRBD2 (6 bases). The CDR3 has 14 residues. Trimming pared 1 base from V and 2 bases from J, leaving 9 bases between. CDR1 SQVTM and CDR2 ANQGSEA come from the germline V gene. CDR3 loop: CSVEGLDPYNEQFF. In DNA, the CDR3 is TGCAGCGTTGAAGGACTAGACCCCTACAATGAGCAGTTCTTC.

J is TRBJ1-1 and V is TRBV7-9, with unresolved D. The CDR3 sequence is 12 residues long. Germline-derived CDR1 and CDR2 are SEHNR and FQNEAQ (reference sequence). The ends were cut back, 4 bases at V and 6 bases at J, with 9 bases in the middle. Here the CDR3 reads CASSSGSAEAFF. Here the CDR3 DNA reads TGTGCCAGCAGCTCCGGATCGGCTGAAGCTTTCTTT. Full variable domain (remainder filled in from reference TRBV7-9 and TRBJ1-1): DTGVSQNPRHKITKRGQNVTFRCDPISEHNRLYWYRQTLGQGPEFLTYFQNEAQLEKSRLLSDRFSAERPKGSFSTLEIQRTEQGDSAMYLCASSSGSAEAFFGQGTRLTVV.

The gene calls are TRBV28 and TRBJ1-3, with 7 positions matching TRBD1. This CDR3 has 13 residues. Germline V CDR1 and CDR2: MDHEN, SYDVKM. The ends lost 7 bases at V and 0 bases at J; junction bases unmatched: 0. This chain's CDR3 is CASKGASGNTIYF. CDR3 sequence (DNA): TGTGCCAGCAAGGGGGCCTCTGGAAACACCATATATTTT.

This sequence joins TRBV2 and TRBJ2-1; possibly TRBD1 for D (6 bases). This CDR3 spans 13 amino acids. V lost 10 bases to trimming and J lost 4 bases, with 14 bases between them. CDR1 and CDR2 (germline): SNHLY, FYNNEI. CDR3 DNA: TGTGCCACTAGGACAGAGTCTTACAATGAGCAGTTCTTC. Amino acid sequence: CATRTESYNEQFF.

The chain employs TRBV27 and TRBJ2-7; 9 bases map to TRBD1. The trim removed 3 bases at V and 4 bases at J, leaving 7 bases unmatched. Per germline, CDR1 MNHEY and CDR2 SMNVEV (reference sequence). This CDR3 has 15 residues. The CDR3 protein is CASSFSTGGAYEQYF. The CDR3 DNA follows: TGTGCCAGCAGTTTTTCGACAGGGGGAGCTTACGAGCAGTACTTC.